This entry concerns a single T cell receptor beta chain. Antigen: not known. These data belong to a study of vaccination and CD4 T cells after COVID-19. Study information: Every participant had a vaccine, which was either BNT162b2 or mRNA-1273, given in two doses. Notes on the study in general: Convalescent patients displayed spike mono-reactivity in 304 of 307 vaccine-specific clones.

Trimming took 5 bases from V and 2 from J; bases not matched to a gene: 6. The CDR3 extends over 15 amino acids. CDR1 and CDR2 (germline): MDHEN, SYDVKM. Regarding treatment: approximately nine-day PBMC culture with coronavirus spike peptide pools or control peptides (ViraFEST assay). Expansion of antigen-specific T cells with peptide pools by ViraFEST preceded sequencing of TCRs. With the Oncomine TCR Beta short-read assay, DNA from cultured CD4+ T cells was sequenced. Researchers extracted genomic DNA from CD4+ T cells that had been cultured. From the PCR reads, TCRdb called clonotypes with MiXCR, one entry per CDR3 protein. The sample comprises 17,000 or so distinct CDR3 sequences, roughly 34% of which are singletons, and 9.5% to 15% rests with the top ten.

The receptor's source is a human donor who had recovered from COVID-19. The chain uses TRBV28 and TRBJ2-1; 7 bases match TRBD2. Material for sequencing was CD4+ T cells from blood, cultured in vitro. The CDR3 spells CASSPPSGTYNEQFF. Here the CDR3 DNA reads TGTGCCAGCAGTCCCCCTAGCGGAACCTACAATGAGCAGTTCTTC.